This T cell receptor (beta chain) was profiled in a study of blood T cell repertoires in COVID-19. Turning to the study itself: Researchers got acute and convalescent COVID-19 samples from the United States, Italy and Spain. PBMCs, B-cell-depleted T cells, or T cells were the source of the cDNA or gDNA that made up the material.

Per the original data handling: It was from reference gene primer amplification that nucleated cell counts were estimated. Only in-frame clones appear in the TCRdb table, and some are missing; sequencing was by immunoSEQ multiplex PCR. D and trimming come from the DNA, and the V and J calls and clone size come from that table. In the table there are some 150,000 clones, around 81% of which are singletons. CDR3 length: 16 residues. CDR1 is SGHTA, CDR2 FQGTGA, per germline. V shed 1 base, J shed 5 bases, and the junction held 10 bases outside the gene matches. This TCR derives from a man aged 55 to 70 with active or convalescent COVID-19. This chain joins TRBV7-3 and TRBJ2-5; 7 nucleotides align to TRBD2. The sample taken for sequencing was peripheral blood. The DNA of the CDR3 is TGTGCCAGCAGCTTAAATGGCGGGGAGGGGCAGGAGACCCAGTACTTC. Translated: CASSLNGGEGQETQYF.